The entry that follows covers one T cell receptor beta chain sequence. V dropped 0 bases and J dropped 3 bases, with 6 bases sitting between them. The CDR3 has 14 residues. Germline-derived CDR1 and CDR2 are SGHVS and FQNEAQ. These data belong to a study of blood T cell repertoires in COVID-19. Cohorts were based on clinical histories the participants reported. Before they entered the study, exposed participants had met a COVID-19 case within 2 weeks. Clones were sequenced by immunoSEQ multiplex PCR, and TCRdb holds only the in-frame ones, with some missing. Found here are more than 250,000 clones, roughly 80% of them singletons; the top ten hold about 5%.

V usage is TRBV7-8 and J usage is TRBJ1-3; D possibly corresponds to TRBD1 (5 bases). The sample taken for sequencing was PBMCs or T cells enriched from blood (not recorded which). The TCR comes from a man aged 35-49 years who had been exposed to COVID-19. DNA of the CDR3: TGTGCCAGCAGCTTAGCAGGGGATGGAAACACCATATATTTT. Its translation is CASSLAGDGNTIYF.